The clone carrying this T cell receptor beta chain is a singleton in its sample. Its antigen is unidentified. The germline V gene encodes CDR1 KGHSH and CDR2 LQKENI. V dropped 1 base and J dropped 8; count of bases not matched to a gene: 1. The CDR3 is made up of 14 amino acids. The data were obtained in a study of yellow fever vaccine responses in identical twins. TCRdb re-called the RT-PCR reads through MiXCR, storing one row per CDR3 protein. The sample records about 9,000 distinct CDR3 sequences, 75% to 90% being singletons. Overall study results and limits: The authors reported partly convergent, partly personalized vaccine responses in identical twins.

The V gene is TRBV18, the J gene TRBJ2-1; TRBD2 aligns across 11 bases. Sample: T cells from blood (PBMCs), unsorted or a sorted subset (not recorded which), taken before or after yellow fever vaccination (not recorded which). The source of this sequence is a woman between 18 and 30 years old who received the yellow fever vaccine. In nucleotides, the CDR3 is TGTGCCAGCTCACCACTAGCGGGAGGGGATGAGCAGTTCTTC. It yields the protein CASSPLAGGDEQFF.